This passage covers 5 T cell receptor beta chains from one sample sequenced in a study of cytomegalovirus exposure and HLA in healthy donors. Libraries were prepared by immunoSEQ multiplex PCR; TCRdb keeps only in-frame clonotypes and omits some of them. The table shows 57,000 or so clones, with about 96% occurring only once. Sequencing input: PBMCs. The receptors here all came from a man between 18 and 35 years old in good health and CMV-seronegative.

V usage is TRBV4-2 and J usage is TRBJ2-2; D is ambiguous. The V end was cut by 3 bases, the J end by 6 bases, with 11 bases between. The CDR3 contains 14 residues. Looked up from germline, CDR1 is LGHNA and CDR2 is YNFKEQ. CDR3 protein: CASSQRERAGELFF. The CDR3 nucleotides read TGTGCCAGCAGCCAGCGAGAACGGGCCGGGGAGCTGTTTTTT.

V and J are TRBV29-1 and TRBJ1-1, with D uncertain. This CDR3 comprises 15 residues. V was clipped by 4 bases and J by 0 bases, with 15 bases between them. CDR1 SQVTM and CDR2 ANQGSEA come from the germline V gene. CDR3 loop: CSVVSSLLMNTEAFF. DNA for the CDR3: TGCAGCGTTGTTTCGTCCCTACTAATGAACACTGAAGCTTTCTTT.

This clone was detected only once. This chain connects TRBV5-6 to TRBJ2-5, with D possibly TRBD1 on 5 matching bases. V was clipped by 2 bases and J by 5 bases, with 13 bases between them. The V gene's germline CDR1 is SGHDT and CDR2 YYEEEE. The CDR3 spans 14 residues. CDR3 coding DNA: TGTGCCAGCAGCTTCCAGGGTTTTTCGGAGACCCAGTACTTC. This codes for CASSFQGFSETQYF.

The chain carries TRBV10-3 and TRBJ2-3, with TRBD1 as a possible D gene (7 bases). V lost 4 bases and J 9 bases, leaving 11 bases between the germline ends. This CDR3 spans 12 amino acids. The germline V gene has CDR1 ENHRY and CDR2 SYGVKD. The CDR3 DNA reads TGTGCCATCAGTGCCCCAGGGGGGACGCAGTATTTT. Its protein product is CAISAPGGTQYF.

V gene TRBV11-3 combines with J gene TRBJ2-1; unclear D gene. Trimming took 0 bases from V and 7 from J, leaving 13 bases between them. This CDR3 is built from 15 residues. CDR1 is SGHNT and CDR2 is YENEEA in the germline V gene. This chain's CDR3 is CASSLEAGPRNEQFF. Written as DNA, the CDR3 is TGTGCCAGCAGCTTAGAGGCAGGCCCCCGAAATGAGCAGTTCTTC.